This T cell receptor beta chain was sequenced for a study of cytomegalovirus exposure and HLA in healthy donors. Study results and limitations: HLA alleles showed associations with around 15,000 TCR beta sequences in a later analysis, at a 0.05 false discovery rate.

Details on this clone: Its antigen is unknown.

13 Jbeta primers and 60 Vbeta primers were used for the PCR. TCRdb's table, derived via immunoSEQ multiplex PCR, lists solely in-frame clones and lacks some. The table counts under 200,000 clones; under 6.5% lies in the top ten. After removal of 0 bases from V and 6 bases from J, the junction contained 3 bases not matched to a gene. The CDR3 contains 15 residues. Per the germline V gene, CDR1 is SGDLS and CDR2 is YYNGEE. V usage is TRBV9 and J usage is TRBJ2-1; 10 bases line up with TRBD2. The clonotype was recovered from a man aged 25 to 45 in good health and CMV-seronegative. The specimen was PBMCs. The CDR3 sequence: CASSVELAGFNEQFF. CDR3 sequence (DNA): TGTGCCAGCAGCGTAGAACTAGCGGGATTCAATGAGCAGTTCTTC.